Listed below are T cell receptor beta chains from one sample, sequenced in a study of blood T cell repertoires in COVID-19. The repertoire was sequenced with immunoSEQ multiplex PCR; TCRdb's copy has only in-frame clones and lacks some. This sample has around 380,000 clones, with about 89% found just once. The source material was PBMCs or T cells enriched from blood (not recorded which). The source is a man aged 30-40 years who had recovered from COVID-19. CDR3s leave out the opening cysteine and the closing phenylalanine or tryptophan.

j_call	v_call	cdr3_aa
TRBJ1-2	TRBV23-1	ASSPETGPYGYT
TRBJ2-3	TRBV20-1	SAAQGNTQY
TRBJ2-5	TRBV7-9	ASSLTLETQY
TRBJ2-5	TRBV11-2	ASSAQGLAQETQY
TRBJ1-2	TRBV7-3	ASSATGPTDYT
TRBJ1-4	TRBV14	ASSQGPGRNEKLF
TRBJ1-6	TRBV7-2	ASSFPQGNSPLH
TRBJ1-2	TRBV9	ASSVASGGVGGYT
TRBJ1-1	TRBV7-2	ASSLRGGDTEAF
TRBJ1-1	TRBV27	ASSFPPGQGREAF
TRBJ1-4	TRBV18	ASSTQATIREKLF
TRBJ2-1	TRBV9	ASSPAGSSGEQF
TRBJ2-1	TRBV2	ASSNLVLLAGVENEQF
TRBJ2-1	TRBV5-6	ASSYRDRPYNEQF
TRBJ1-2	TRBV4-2	ASSQDVRGYT
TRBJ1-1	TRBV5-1	ASSPPAGGTEAF
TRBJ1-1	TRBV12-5	ASGPSDGGFTEAF
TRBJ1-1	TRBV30	AWSLPDRALNTEAF
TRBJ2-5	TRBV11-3	ASSLGRGFVEETQY
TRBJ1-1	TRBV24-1	ATSDFTGLQGAF
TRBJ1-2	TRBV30	AWNRDSYGYT
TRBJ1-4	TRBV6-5	ASSKGTATNEKLF
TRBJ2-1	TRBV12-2	ASRPSRLGQGEAGSSYNEQF
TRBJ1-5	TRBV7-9	ASSHQGEGQPQH
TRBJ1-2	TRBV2	ARSRVNYGYT
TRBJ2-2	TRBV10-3	AISALRDTNTGELF
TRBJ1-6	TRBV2	ASRLWTDNSPLH
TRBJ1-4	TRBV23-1	ASSQSGRNEKLF
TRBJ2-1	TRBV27	ASSLPQRQRNEQF
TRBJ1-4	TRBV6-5	ASSYSGVEKLF
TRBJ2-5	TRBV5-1	ASSQLAGPQETQY
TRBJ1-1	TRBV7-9	ASSALVQGGTEAF
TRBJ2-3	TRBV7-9	ASSLANRGGTDTQY
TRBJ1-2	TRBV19	ASSIFDSGYGYT
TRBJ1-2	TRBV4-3	ASSQEWRLVANYGYT
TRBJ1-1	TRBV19	ASSIGAGAGTEAF
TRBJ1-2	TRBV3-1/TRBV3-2	ASSQESSLNYGYT
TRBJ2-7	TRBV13	ASSLTGGGRPYEQY
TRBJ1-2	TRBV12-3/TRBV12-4	ASSLSGGYGYT
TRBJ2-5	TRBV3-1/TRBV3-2	ASSAKQGGGVRETQY
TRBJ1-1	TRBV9	ASSAGQPNTEAF
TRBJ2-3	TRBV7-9	ASSPSGRGGVVDTQY
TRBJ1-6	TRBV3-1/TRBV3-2	ASSQRGDRRSRLLH
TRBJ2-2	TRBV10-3	AILTDPNTGELF